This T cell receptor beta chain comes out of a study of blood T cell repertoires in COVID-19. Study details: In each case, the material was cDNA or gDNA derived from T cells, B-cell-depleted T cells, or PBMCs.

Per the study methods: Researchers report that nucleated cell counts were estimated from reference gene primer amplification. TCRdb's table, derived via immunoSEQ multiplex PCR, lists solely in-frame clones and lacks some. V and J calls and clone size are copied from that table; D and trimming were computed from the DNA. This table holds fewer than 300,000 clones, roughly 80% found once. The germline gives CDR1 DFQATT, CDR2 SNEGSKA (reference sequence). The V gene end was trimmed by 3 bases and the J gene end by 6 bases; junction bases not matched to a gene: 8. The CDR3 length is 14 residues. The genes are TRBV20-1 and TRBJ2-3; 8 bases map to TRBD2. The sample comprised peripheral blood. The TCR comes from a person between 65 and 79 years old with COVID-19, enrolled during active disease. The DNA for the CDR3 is TGCAGTGCTAGTCGAGCGGGGGCTGGGGATACGCAGTATTTT. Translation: CSASRAGAGDTQYF.